These 10 T cell receptor beta chains were all obtained from the same sample, sequenced in a study of sequential checkpoint blockade in melanoma. Sequencing used immunoSEQ multiplex PCR; TCRdb keeps in-frame clones, though not all of them. Here the sample spans 25,000 to 30,000 clones, 75% to 85% being singletons. Treatment of the sample: randomized to nivolumab then ipilimumab (arm A) or the reverse (arm B). This specimen was CD8+ T cells sorted from blood (inferred from file names), taken from a patient given nivolumab and ipilimumab in sequence. These receptors were taken from a human donor with melanoma.

The chain combines TRBV29-1 with TRBJ2-3; a possible D gene is TRBD1 (6 bases). V was trimmed by 8 bases and J by 3 bases, leaving 18 bases between them. CDR3 size: 14 residues. CDR1 SQVTM and CDR2 ANQGSEA come from the germline V gene. The CDR3 reads CSLSGQKVTDTQYF. CDR3 DNA sequence: TGCAGCCTTTCCGGACAGAAAGTTACAGATACGCAGTATTTT.

This clone was seen only a few times. This chain links TRBV11-2 with TRBJ2-7; TRBD2 agrees at 9 bases. Trimming took 5 bases from V and 4 from J; bases not matched to a gene: 15. The germline CDR1 and CDR2 sequences are SGHAT and FQNNGV. The CDR3 spans 17 residues. The CDR3 sequence is CASSIGLGREGRYEQYF. The CDR3 DNA sequence: TGTGCCAGCAGCATCGGACTAGGGCGGGAGGGCCGGTACGAGCAGTACTTC.

For the CDR3, the DNA is TGTGCCAGCAGCTTAGCATATTCAGGGAACACTGAAGCTTTCTTT. Translation gives CASSLAYSGNTEAFF. The chain couples TRBV7-9 to TRBJ1-1; no firm D call. Germline V gene lookup returns CDR1 SEHNR and CDR2 FQNEAQ (reference sequence). Trimming took 0 bases from V and 1 from J, leaving 9 bases between them. This CDR3 region has 15 residues. Based on the CDR3 plus reference TRBV7-9 and TRBJ1-1, the full variable domain is DTGVSQNPRHKITKRGQNVTFRCDPISEHNRLYWYRQTLGQGPEFLTYFQNEAQLEKSRLLSDRFSAERPKGSFSTLEIQRTEQGDSAMYLCASSLAYSGNTEAFFGQGTRLTVV.

Regarding this clone: Other DNA sequences in this sample translate to the same CDR3. The CDR3: CASSLQGRSYEQYF. The CDR3 nucleotides are TGTGCCAGCAGTTTACAGGGGCGCTCCTACGAGCAGTACTTC. This chain uses TRBV28 with TRBJ2-7, with D possibly matching TRBD1 (6 bases). Trimming removed 2 bases from V and 0 bases from J, with 8 bases in between. There are 14 residues in the CDR3. Germline CDR1 is MDHEN and CDR2 is SYDVKM.

The J gene is TRBJ1-2, the V gene TRBV2, with D possibly being TRBD1 (6 bases). Trimming stripped 10 bases from V and 2 bases from J, with 17 bases between. The CDR3 length is 14 residues. Per the germline V gene, CDR1 is SNHLY and CDR2 is FYNNEI. The DNA of the CDR3 is TGTGCCACCAAGACGAAGCAGGGGAACTATGGCTACACCTTC. Translating gives CATKTKQGNYGYTF. The complete variable domain, with remaining parts taken from reference TRBV2 and TRBJ1-2, reads EPEVTQTPSHQVTQMGQEVILRCVPISNHLYFYWYRQILGQKVEFLVSFYNNEISEKSEIFDDQFSVERPDGSNFTLKIRSTKLEDSAMYFCATKTKQGNYGYTFGSGTRLTVV.

The chain couples TRBV4-1 to TRBJ2-7; D gene uncertain. This CDR3 has 17 residues. Trimming removed 0 bases from V and 3 bases from J, with 18 bases in between. Per germline, CDR1 MGHRA and CDR2 YSYEKL. The CDR3 nucleotides read TGCGCCAGCAGCCAAGAGATTTTTTTGCGTCCAAACTACGAGCAGTACTTC. Its translation is CASSQEIFLRPNYEQYF.

The CDR3 sequence: CASSRAGILDTQYF. The CDR3 coding sequence is TGTGCCAGCAGTCGGGCGGGGATCTTAGATACGCAGTATTTT. The J gene is TRBJ2-3, the V gene TRBV27, with D possibly being TRBD2 (6 bases). This CDR3 has 14 residues. The V gene's germline CDR1 is MNHEY and CDR2 SMNVEV (reference sequence). The V end was cut by 5 bases, the J end by 5 bases, with 14 bases between.

The chain combines TRBV9 with TRBJ1-1, with 7 bases lining up with TRBD1. The CDR3 is 14 amino acids. The ends lost 3 bases at V and 12 bases at J; junction bases unmatched: 14. Germline V gene sequence: CDR1 SGDLS, CDR2 YYNGEE. CDR3 sequence reads: CASSDGGGQAKTFF. The CDR3 bases are TGTGCCAGCAGCGACGGAGGAGGACAGGCTAAAACTTTCTTT.

In its sample, this clone was seen a few times. The sample holds other DNA sequences that translate to the same CDR3. The CDR3, as DNA: TGTGCCAGTAGTATGGGGACTACGTACAATGAGCAGTTCTTC. Encoded protein: CASSMGTTYNEQFF. This chain connects TRBV19 to TRBJ2-1, with TRBD2 identical over 7 bases. The germline gives CDR1 LNHDA, CDR2 SQIVND (reference sequence). CDR3 length: 14 residues. Losses at the gene ends were 3 bases for V and 4 bases for J; bases not matched to a gene: 3.

This clone showed up just once. The V and J genes are TRBV7-9 and TRBJ2-5; 8 bases align to TRBD2. The CDR3 runs to 16 residues. Germline V gene data show CDR1 as SEHNR and CDR2 as FQNEAQ (reference sequence). The ends lost 5 bases at V and 0 bases at J; junction bases unmatched: 8. The CDR3 sequence is CASSPRGAEDQETQYF. The CDR3 bases are TGTGCCAGCAGCCCGCGGGGGGCGGAGGACCAAGAGACCCAGTACTTC.